The 16 T cell receptor beta chains below all came from one sample that was sequenced in a study of radiotherapy plus CTLA-4 blockade in lung cancer. Clones were read by immunoSEQ multiplex PCR, and TCRdb kept only the in-frame ones, dropping some. This table has 45,000 or so clones, 88% appearing once. Sample: peripheral blood, taken from a patient treated with radiotherapy plus ipilimumab. These receptors were taken from a human donor with non-small cell lung cancer whose response to radiotherapy plus ipilimumab could not be evaluated.

V is TRBV11-2 and J is TRBJ2-1; 9 nucleotides agree with TRBD2. Unmatched junction bases numbered 7, after V lost 4 bases and J lost 6 bases. This CDR3 contains 15 residues. Germline V gene lookup returns CDR1 SGHAT and CDR2 FQNNGV. CDR3 protein: CASSSSGDPFNEQFF. The CDR3 nucleotides read TGTGCCAGCAGCTCTAGCGGGGATCCTTTCAATGAGCAGTTCTTC.

This chain links TRBV6-5 with TRBJ2-3; possible D gene TRBD1, 6 bases. The CDR3 spans 16 residues. Per the germline V gene, CDR1 is MNHEY and CDR2 is SVGAGI. The germline V and J ends were trimmed by 0 bases and 0 bases, with 10 bases remaining between them. The CDR3 protein is CASSYSGQFSTDTQYF. The CDR3 DNA reads as TGTGCCAGCAGTTACTCCGGACAGTTTAGCACAGATACGCAGTATTTT.

J is TRBJ2-7 and V is TRBV5-4; 8 nucleotides line up with TRBD1. Germline CDR1 is SGHNT and CDR2 is YYREEE (reference sequence). This CDR3 has 16 amino acids. The junction had 12 bases not matched to a gene; V was cut back by 3 bases and J by 4 bases. The CDR3 reads CASSSRQGSPTYEQYF. CDR3 coding DNA: TGTGCCAGCAGCTCGCGACAGGGGTCGCCCACGTACGAGCAGTACTTC.

This chain uses TRBV7-2 with TRBJ1-2; no firm D call. The CDR3 is 13 residues long. Deletions cut 4 bases from V and 6 bases from J, with 12 bases between. Per germline, CDR1 SGHTA and CDR2 FQGNSA. DNA for the CDR3: TGTGCCAGCAGCTCCGGGTCCTTAGATGGCTACACCTTC. It codes for CASSSGSLDGYTF. Variable domain in full (rest from reference TRBV7-2 and TRBJ1-2): GAGVSQSPSNKVTEKGKDVELRCDPISGHTALYWYRQSLGQGLEFLIYFQGNSAPDKSGLPSDRFSAERTGGSVSTLTIQRTQQEDSAVYLCASSSGSLDGYTFGSGTRLTVV.

This rearrangement joins TRBV9 to TRBJ1-3; D uncertain. From germline, CDR1 is SGDLS and CDR2 YYNGEE. Trimming removed 4 bases from V and 3 bases from J, with 11 bases in between. The CDR3 has 14 amino acids. The CDR3 DNA reads as TGTGCCAGCAGCCCACCCGGACTTGGAAACACCATATATTTT. It is translated as CASSPPGLGNTIYF.

V gene TRBV6-5 combines with J gene TRBJ2-2; D gene unclear. Germline values: CDR1 MNHEY, CDR2 SVGAGI. This CDR3 has 13 amino acids. V was clipped by 7 bases and J by 1 base, with 7 bases between them. CDR3 sequence reads: CASTRWNTGELFF. Written as DNA, the CDR3 is TGTGCCAGCACCCGTTGGAACACCGGGGAGCTGTTTTTT.

The V call is TRBV5-1, the J call TRBJ2-1, with 12 bases aligning to TRBD1. Looked up from germline, CDR1 is SGHRS and CDR2 is YFSETQ. The CDR3 sequence is 16 residues long. V lost 3 bases to trimming and J lost 8 bases; unmatched junction nucleotides: 9. The CDR3 DNA reads as TGCGCCAGCAGCTCGGGGGGGACAGGGGGCGGCGATGAGCAGTTCTTC. As protein: CASSSGGTGGGDEQFF.

The genes are TRBV6-1 and TRBJ2-7; the D gene is possibly TRBD2 (6 bases). Germline V CDR1 and CDR2: MNHNS, SASEGT. The germline V and J ends were trimmed by 7 bases and 2 bases, with 15 bases remaining between them. The CDR3 is made up of 14 amino acids. The CDR3 here is CASIIVAEAYEQYF. CDR3 nucleotides: TGTGCCAGCATAATTGTAGCGGAGGCCTACGAGCAGTACTTC.

V gene TRBV5-1 combines with J gene TRBJ2-5, with D possibly being TRBD2 (6 bases). This CDR3 comprises 16 residues. Per the germline V gene, CDR1 is SGHRS and CDR2 is YFSETQ. Trimming stripped 5 bases from V and 5 bases from J, with 22 bases between. CDR3 residues: CASSPRTNRNGETQYF. The CDR3 nucleotides read TGCGCCAGCAGTCCTCGGACTAATAGGAACGGGGAGACCCAGTACTTC. Full variable domain (remainder filled in from reference TRBV5-1 and TRBJ2-5): KAGVTQTPRYLIKTRGQQVTLSCSPISGHRSVSWYQQTPGQGLQFLFEYFSETQRNKGNFPGRFSGRQFSNSRSEMNVSTLELGDSALYLCASSPRTNRNGETQYFGPGTRLLVL.

The chain couples TRBV19 to TRBJ1-2; 7 positions match TRBD1. This CDR3 spans 17 amino acids. Germline V gives CDR1 LNHDA, CDR2 SQIVND (reference sequence). Trimming removed 0 bases from V and 4 bases from J; junction bases left unmatched: 11. The CDR3 reads CASSIDPYSGTVYGYTF. The DNA for the CDR3 is TGTGCCAGTAGTATAGACCCCTATTCCGGGACAGTCTATGGCTACACCTTC.

The chain combines TRBV28 with TRBJ2-2; a weak D match, TRBD1 (6 bases). Trimming stripped 5 bases from V and 4 bases from J, with 17 bases between. CDR1 is MDHEN, CDR2 SYDVKM, per germline. The CDR3 consists of 16 residues. The CDR3 coding sequence is TGTGCCAGCAGTCTGCCTGGGGGCCCGAGCACCGGGGAGCTGTTTTTT. The encoded protein is CASSLPGGPSTGELFF. The whole variable domain, remainder taken from reference TRBV28 and TRBJ2-2, is DVKVTQSSRYLVKRTGEKVFLECVQDMDHENMFWYRQDPGLGLRLIYFSYDVKMKEKGDIPEGYSVSREKKERFSLILESASTNQTSMYLCASSLPGGPSTGELFFGEGSRLTVL.

The chain joins TRBV7-9 to TRBJ1-1, with D perhaps matching TRBD1 (6 bases). This CDR3 comprises 14 residues. From germline, CDR1 is SEHNR and CDR2 FQNEAQ (reference sequence). Trimming cost V 1 base and J 5 bases, with 11 bases left between them. The chain's CDR3 is CASSLGGGGTEAFF. The CDR3 DNA is TGTGCCAGCAGCTTAGGGGGAGGGGGAACTGAAGCTTTCTTT. Complete variable domain (other parts from reference TRBV7-9 and TRBJ1-1): DTGVSQNPRHKITKRGQNVTFRCDPISEHNRLYWYRQTLGQGPEFLTYFQNEAQLEKSRLLSDRFSAERPKGSFSTLEIQRTEQGDSAMYLCASSLGGGGTEAFFGQGTRLTVV.

This chain links TRBV19 with TRBJ1-4; TRBD1 matches at 7 bases. The V gene's germline CDR1 is LNHDA and CDR2 SQIVND (reference sequence). V shed 3 bases, J shed 7 bases, and the junction held 5 bases outside the gene matches. This CDR3 contains 14 residues. CDR3 DNA: TGTGCCAGTAGTATGGGACAGCAACCTGAAAAACTGTTTTTT. This gives the protein CASSMGQQPEKLFF.

The rearrangement uses TRBV7-9 and TRBJ1-6; a possible D gene is TRBD1 (5 bases). The CDR3 consists of 17 residues. Germline V gene lookup returns CDR1 SEHNR and CDR2 FQNEAQ (reference sequence). V lost 0 bases and J 10 bases, leaving 19 bases between the germline ends. This chain's CDR3 is CASSLAFRAARGSPLHF. CDR3 in DNA: TGTGCCAGCAGCTTAGCGTTCCGGGCGGCCCGGGGGTCACCCCTCCACTTT.

The V and J genes are TRBV4-1 and TRBJ2-3, with D unclear. The germline CDR1 and CDR2 sequences are MGHRA and YSYEKL. Between the trimmed V and J ends, which lost 1 base and 2 bases, there was a span of 10 bases. This CDR3 has 15 amino acids. The CDR3 sequence: CASSQVSAHTDTQYF. The CDR3, as DNA: TGCGCCAGCAGCCAAGTGTCAGCGCACACAGATACGCAGTATTTT.

This rearrangement joins TRBV5-1 to TRBJ2-2; the D is unclear. Trimming removed 2 bases at V and 7 bases at J, with 12 bases between. The CDR3 spans 14 residues. Germline CDR1 SGHRS, CDR2 YFSETQ. CDR3 sequence: CASSLDGADGELFF. DNA for the CDR3: TGCGCCAGCAGCTTAGACGGCGCGGACGGGGAGCTGTTTTTT.